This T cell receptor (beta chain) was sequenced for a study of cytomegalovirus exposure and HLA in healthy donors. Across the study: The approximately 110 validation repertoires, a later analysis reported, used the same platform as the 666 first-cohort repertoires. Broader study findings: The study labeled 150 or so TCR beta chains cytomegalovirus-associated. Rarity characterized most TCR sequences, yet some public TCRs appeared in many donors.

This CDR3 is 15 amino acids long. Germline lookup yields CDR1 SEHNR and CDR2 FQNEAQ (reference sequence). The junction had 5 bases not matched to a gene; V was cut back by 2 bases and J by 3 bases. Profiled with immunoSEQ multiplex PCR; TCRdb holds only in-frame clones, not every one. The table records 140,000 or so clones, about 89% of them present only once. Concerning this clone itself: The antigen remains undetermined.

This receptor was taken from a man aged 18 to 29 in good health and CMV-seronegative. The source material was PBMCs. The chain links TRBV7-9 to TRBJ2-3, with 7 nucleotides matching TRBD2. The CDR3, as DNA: TGTGCCAGCAGCTTAACGACTAGCAGGACAGATACGCAGTATTTT. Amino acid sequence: CASSLTTSRTDTQYF.